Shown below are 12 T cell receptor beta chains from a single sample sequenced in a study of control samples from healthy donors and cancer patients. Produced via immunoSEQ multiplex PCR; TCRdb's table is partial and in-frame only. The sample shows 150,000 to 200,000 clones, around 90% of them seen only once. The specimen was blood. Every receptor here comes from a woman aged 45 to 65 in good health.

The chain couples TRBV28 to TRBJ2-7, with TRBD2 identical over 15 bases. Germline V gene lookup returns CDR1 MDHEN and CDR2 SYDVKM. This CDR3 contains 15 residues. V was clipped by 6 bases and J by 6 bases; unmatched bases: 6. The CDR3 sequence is CASSTTGLAGGEQYF. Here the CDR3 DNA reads TGTGCCAGCAGCACAACGGGACTAGCGGGAGGCGAGCAGTACTTC.

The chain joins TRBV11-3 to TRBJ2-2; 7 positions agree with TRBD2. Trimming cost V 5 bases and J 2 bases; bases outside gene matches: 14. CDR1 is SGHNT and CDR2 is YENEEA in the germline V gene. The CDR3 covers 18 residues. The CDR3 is CASSHSGWLADNTGELFF. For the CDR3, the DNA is TGTGCCAGCAGCCATAGCGGTTGGCTAGCGGATAACACCGGGGAGCTGTTTTTT.

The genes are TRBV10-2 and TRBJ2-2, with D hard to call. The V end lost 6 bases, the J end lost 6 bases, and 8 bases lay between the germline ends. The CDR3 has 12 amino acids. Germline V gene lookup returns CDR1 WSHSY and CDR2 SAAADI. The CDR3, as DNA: TGCGCCAGCAGCTTTCGGGCCGGGGAGCTGTTTTTT. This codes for CASSFRAGELFF.

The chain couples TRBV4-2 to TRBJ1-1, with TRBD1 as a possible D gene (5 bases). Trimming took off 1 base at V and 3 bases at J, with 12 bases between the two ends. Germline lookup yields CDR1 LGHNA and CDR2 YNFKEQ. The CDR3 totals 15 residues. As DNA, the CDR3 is TGTGCCAGCAGCCAAGGGACGGCGGGGGACACTGAAGCTTTCTTT. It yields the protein CASSQGTAGDTEAFF.

CDR3 amino acids: CAWNRPNSGANVLTF. CDR3 DNA sequence: TGTGCCTGGAATCGTCCGAACTCTGGGGCCAACGTCCTGACTTTC. The chain carries TRBV30 and TRBJ2-6, with D hard to call. V was shortened by 4 bases and J by 0 bases, with 10 bases between the two germline ends. Germline V gene sequence: CDR1 GTSNPN, CDR2 SVGIG (reference sequence). The CDR3 covers 15 residues. Based on the CDR3 plus reference TRBV30 and TRBJ2-6, the full variable domain is SQTIHQWPATLVQPVGSPLSLECTVEGTSNPNLYWYRQAAGRGLQLLFYSVGIGQISSEVPQNLSASRPQDRQFILSSKKLLLSDSGFYLCAWNRPNSGANVLTFGAGSRLTVL.

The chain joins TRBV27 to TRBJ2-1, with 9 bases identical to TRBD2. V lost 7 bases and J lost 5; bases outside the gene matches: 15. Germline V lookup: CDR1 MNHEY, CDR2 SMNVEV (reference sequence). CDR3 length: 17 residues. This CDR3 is CASTDLNGLARNNEQFF. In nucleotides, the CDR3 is TGTGCCAGCACCGATTTAAACGGACTAGCGAGAAACAATGAGCAGTTCTTC.

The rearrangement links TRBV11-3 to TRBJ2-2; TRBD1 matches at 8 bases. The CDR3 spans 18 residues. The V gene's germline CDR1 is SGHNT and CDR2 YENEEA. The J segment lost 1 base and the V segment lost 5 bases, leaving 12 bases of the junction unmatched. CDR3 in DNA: TGTGCCAGCAGCCCACAGGTGAGCGGACAGGGGAACACCGGGGAGCTGTTTTTT. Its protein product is CASSPQVSGQGNTGELFF.

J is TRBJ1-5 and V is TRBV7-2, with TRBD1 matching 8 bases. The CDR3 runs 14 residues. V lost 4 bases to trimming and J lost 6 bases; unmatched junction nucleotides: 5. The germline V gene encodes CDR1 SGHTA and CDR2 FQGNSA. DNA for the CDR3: TGTGCCAGCAGCTCACAGGGGGAGGGTCAGCCCCAGCATTTT. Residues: CASSSQGEGQPQHF.

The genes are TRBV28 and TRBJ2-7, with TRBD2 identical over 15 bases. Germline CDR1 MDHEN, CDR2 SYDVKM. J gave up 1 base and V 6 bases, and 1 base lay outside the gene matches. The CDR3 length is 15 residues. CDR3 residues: CASRGLAGGSYEQYF. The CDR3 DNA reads TGTGCCAGCAGGGGACTAGCGGGAGGATCCTACGAGCAGTACTTC.

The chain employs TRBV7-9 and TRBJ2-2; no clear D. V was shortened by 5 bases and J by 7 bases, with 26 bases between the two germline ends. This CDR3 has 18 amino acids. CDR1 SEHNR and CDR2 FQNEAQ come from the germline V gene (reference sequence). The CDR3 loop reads CASSPYGVKGFINGELFF. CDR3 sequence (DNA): TGTGCCAGCAGCCCTTATGGGGTAAAGGGTTTTATCAACGGGGAGCTGTTTTTT.

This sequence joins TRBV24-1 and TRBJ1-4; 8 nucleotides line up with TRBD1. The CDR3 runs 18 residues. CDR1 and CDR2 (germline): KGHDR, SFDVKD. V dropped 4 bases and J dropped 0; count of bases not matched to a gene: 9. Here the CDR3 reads CATSDPGQGDSTNEKLFF. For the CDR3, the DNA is TGTGCCACCAGTGACCCCGGACAGGGAGACTCAACTAATGAAAAACTGTTTTTT.

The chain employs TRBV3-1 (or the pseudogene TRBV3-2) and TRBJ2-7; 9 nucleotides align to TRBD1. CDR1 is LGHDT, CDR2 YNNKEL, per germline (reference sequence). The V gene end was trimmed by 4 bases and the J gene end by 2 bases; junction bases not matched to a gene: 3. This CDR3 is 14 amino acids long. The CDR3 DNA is TGTGCCAGCAGCCTGGACAGGGGACCCTACGAGCAGTACTTC. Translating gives CASSLDRGPYEQYF.